This T cell receptor beta chain was retrieved from a study of T cell responses to AZD1222 COVID-19 vaccine. The CDR3 length is 14 residues. CDR1 is SGHRS, CDR2 YFSETQ, per germline. V lost 6 bases, J lost 5 bases, and 15 bases lay in between. Findings and caveats of the study: Most donors were white British and more were female, and clonal diversity was possibly underestimated. Samples come after the peak T cell response, not at day 14.

For this clone: Its antigen remains unidentified.

Sequencing was performed with immunoSEQ multiplex PCR; in TCRdb, only in-frame clones are kept and a portion is missing. The table lists fewer than 90,000 clones, around nine tenths of them singletons. Sequenced material: peripheral blood, taken on day 0 of AZD1222 vaccination. The V and J genes are TRBV5-1 and TRBJ2-1; perhaps TRBD2 as D (6 bases). The receptor comes from an adult in good health. DNA for the CDR3: TGCGCCAGCAATAGGGAGGTAGCCAACAATGAGCAGTTCTTC. As protein: CASNREVANNEQFF.